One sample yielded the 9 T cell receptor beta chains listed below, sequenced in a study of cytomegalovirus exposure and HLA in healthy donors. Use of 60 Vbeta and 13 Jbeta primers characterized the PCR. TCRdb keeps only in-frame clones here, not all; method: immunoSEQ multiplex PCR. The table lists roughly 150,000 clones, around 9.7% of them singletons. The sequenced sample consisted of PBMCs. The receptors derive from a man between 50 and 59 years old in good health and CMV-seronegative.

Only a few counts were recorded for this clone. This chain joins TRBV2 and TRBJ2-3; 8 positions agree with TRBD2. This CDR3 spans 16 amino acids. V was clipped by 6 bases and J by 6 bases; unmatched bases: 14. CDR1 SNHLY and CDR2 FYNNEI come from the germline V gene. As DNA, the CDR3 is TGTGCCAGCAGAGTTCTAGCGGGCCGCATCGGGGATACGCAGTATTTT. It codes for CASRVLAGRIGDTQYF.

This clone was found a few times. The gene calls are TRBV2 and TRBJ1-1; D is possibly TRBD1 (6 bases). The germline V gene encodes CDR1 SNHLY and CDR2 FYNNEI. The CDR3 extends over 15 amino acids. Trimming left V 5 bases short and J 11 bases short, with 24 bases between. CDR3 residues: CASSLNREENIVAFF. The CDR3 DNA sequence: TGTGCCAGCAGTCTAAACAGGGAAGAAAATATAGTCGCTTTCTTT.

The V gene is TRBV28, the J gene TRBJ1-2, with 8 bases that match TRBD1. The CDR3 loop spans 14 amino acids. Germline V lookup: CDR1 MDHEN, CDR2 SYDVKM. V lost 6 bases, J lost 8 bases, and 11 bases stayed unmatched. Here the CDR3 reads CASRVSGGAGGYTF. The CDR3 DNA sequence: TGTGCCAGCAGGGTATCAGGGGGCGCGGGGGGCTACACCTTC.

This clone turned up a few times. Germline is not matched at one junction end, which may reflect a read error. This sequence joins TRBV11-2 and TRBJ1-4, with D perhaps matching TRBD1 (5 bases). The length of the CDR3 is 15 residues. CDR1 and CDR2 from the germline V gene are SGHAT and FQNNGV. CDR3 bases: TGTGCCGGCAGCTTAGCCGCGGGGGGAAATGAAAAACTGTTTTTT. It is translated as CAGSLAAGGNEKLFF. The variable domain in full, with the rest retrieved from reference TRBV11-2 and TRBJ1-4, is EAGVAQSPRYKIIEKRQSVAFWCNPISGHATLYWYQQILGQGPKLLIQFQNNGVVDDSQLPKDRFSAERLKGVDSTLKIQPAKLEDSAVYLCAGSLAAGGNEKLFFGSGTQLSVL.

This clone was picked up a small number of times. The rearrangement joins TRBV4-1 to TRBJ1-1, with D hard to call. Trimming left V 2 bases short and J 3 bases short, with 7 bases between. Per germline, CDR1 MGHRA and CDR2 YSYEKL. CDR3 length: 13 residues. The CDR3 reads CASSQTEDTEAFF. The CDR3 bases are TGCGCCAGCAGCCAAACTGAGGACACTGAAGCTTTCTTT.

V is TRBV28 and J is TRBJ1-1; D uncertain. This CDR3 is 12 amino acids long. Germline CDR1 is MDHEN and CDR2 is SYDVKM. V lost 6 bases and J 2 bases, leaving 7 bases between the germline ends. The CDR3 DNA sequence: TGTGCCAGCAGCCAGACAAACACTGAAGCTTTCTTT. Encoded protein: CASSQTNTEAFF.

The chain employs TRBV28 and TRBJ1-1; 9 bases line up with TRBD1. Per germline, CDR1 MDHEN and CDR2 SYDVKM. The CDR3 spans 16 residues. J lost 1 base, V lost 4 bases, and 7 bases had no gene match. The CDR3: CASSSRTGVSNTEAFF. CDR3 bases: TGTGCCAGCAGTTCCCGGACAGGGGTATCGAACACTGAAGCTTTCTTT.

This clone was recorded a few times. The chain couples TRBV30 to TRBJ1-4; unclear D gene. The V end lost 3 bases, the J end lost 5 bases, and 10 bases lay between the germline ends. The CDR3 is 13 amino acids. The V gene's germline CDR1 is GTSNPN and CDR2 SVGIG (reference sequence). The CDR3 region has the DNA TGTGCCTGGAGCTTCGCGATGAATGAAAAACTGTTTTTT. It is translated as CAWSFAMNEKLFF.

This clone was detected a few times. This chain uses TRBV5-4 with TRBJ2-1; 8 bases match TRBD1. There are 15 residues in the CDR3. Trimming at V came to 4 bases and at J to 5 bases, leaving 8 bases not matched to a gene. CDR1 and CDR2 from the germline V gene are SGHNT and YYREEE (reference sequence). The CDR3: CASSPPGQVDNEQFF. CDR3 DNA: TGTGCCAGCAGCCCACCGGGACAGGTAGACAATGAGCAGTTCTTC.